This TCR beta chain was identified during a study of early T cells in non-severe SARS-CoV-2 infection. Looking at the study overall: The chains were unpaired, and the sequenced material was bulk RNA from unsorted whole blood.

As to this clonotype: Its target is unknown.

The study, taken as a whole, reports: Using VDJdb, the matching emphasized anti-spike CD8 responses while missing private and CD4 specificities.

Individually, cDNA molecules had unique molecular identifiers attached to them. TCRdb re-derived calls from the 5' RACE reads in MiXCR, one entry per CDR3 protein. The sample includes some 88,000 distinct CDR3 sequences, about 15% of them seen just once. The clonotype comes from an adult who was a healthcare worker with PCR-confirmed SARS-CoV-2 infection or an uninfected control (not recorded which). The source was whole blood, collected at baseline.

CDR3 sequence (DNA): TGTGCCAGCAGTTTAGCCCCCAGGCGGGGGTTTGGGGAGCCCCAGCATTTT. It yields the protein CASSLAPRRGFGEPQHF. V and J are TRBV28 and TRBJ1-5, with a possible D match to TRBD1 (5 bases). This CDR3 spans 17 amino acids. Per germline, CDR1 MDHEN and CDR2 SYDVKM. Trimming shortened V by 2 bases and J by 8 bases, and 22 bases separated the two germline ends. The full variable domain, with the rest looked up from reference TRBV28 and TRBJ1-5, is DVKVTQSSRYLVKRTGEKVFLECVQDMDHENMFWYRQDPGLGLRLIYFSYDVKMKEKGDIPEGYSVSREKKERFSLILESASTNQTSMYLCASSLAPRRGFGEPQHFGDGTRLSIL.